The sequence of this T cell receptor beta chain was determined in a study of Ad26.COV2.S vaccination and SARS-CoV-2 variants. Study background: Enrolled in COV1001, the donor was in the Ad26.COV2.S trial arm, which received the vaccine.

General study results and limits: Assessments of TCR breadth and depth may have underestimated the total T cell responses.

For this clone: Its antigen is not known.

This sample's treatment: roughly 18 received Ad26.COV2.S at low or high dose, single or two shots; 5 received placebo; per-sample allocation not given. After the first vaccine or placebo injection, samples were drawn on day 63. An 18-55-year-old adult in Boston served as donor. Trimming shortened V by 1 base and J by 5 bases, and 9 bases separated the two germline ends. The germline CDR1 and CDR2 sequences are SGHRS and YFSETQ. The CDR3 contains 14 residues. Produced via immunoSEQ multiplex PCR; TCRdb's table is partial and in-frame only. Of under 600,000 clones in the sample, about 89% are singletons; the top ten hold 1.7%.

Sample: peripheral blood, taken in a trial of Ad26.COV2.S vaccine versus placebo. This chain links TRBV5-1 with TRBJ1-4, with D unclear. This clonotype was sampled from a person between 18 and 60 years old who received the Ad26.COV2.S COVID-19 vaccine or a placebo. The CDR3 DNA is TGCGCCAGCAGCTTGATGGCTTCCAATGAAAAACTGTTTTTT. It encodes CASSLMASNEKLFF.